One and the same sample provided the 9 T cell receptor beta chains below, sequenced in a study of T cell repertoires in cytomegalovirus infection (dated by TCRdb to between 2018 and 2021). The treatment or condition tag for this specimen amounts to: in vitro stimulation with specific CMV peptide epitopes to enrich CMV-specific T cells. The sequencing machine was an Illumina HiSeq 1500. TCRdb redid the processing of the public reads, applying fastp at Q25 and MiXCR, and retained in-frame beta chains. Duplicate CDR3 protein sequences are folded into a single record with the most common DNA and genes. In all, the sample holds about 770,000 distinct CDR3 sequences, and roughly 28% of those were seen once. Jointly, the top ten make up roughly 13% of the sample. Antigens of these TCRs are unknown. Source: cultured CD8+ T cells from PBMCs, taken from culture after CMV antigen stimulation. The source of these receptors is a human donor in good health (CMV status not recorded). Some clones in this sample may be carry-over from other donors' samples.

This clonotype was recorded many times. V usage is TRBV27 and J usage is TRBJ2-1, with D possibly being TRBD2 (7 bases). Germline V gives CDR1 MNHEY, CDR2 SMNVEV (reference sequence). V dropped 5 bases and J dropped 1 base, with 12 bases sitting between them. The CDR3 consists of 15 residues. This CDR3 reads CASSPGGLSYNEQFF. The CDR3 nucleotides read TGTGCCAGCAGTCCGGGGGGCCTATCCTACAATGAGCAGTTCTTC.

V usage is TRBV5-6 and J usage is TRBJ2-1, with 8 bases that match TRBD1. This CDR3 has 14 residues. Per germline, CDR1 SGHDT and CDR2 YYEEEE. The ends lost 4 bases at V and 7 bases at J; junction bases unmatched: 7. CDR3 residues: CASSPETGENEQFF. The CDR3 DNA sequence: TGTGCCAGCAGCCCTGAGACAGGGGAAAATGAGCAGTTCTTC. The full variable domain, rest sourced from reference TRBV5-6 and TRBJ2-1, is DAGVTQSPTHLIKTRGQQVTLRCSPKSGHDTVSWYQQALGQGPQFIFQYYEEEERQRGNFPDRFSGHQFPNYSSELNVNALLLGDSALYLCASSPETGENEQFFGPGTRLTVL.

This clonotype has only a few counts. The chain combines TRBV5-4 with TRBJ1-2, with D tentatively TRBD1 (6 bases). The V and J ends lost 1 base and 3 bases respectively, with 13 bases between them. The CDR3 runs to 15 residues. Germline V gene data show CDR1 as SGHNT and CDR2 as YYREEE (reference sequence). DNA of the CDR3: TGTGCCAGCAGCTTGAGGGGGTCGAGCTACTATGGCTACACCTTC. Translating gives CASSLRGSSYYGYTF.

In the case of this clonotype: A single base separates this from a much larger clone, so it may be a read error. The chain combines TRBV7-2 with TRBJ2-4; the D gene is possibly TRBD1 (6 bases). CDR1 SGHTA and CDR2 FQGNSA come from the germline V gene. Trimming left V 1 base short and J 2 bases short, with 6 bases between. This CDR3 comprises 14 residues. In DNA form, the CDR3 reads TGTGCCAGCAGCTTAGGGGACACCAAAAACATTCAGTACTTC. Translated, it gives CASSLGDTKNIQYF.

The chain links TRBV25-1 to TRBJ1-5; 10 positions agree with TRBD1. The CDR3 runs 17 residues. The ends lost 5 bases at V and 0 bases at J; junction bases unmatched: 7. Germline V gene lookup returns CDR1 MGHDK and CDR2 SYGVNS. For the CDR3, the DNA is TGTGCCAGCAGTCAGGGGACAGGGGCTTATAGCAATCAGCCCCAGCATTTT. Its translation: CASSQGTGAYSNQPQHF.

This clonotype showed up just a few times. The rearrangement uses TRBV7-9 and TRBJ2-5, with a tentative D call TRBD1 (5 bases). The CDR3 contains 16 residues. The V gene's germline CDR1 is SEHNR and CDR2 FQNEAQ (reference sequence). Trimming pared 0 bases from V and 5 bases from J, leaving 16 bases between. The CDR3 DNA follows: TGTGCCAGCAGCTTAGCGTGGGGCCCAACCACTGAGACCCAGTACTTC. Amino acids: CASSLAWGPTTETQYF. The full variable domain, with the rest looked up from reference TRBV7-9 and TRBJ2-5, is DTGVSQNPRHKITKRGQNVTFRCDPISEHNRLYWYRQTLGQGPEFLTYFQNEAQLEKSRLLSDRFSAERPKGSFSTLEIQRTEQGDSAMYLCASSLAWGPTTETQYFGPGTRLLVL.

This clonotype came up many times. The CDR3 here is CASSFSELAEAFF. The CDR3, as DNA: TGTGCCAGCAGTTTCTCGGAGTTGGCTGAAGCTTTCTTT. The V and J genes are TRBV12-3 or TRBV12-4 and TRBJ1-1; the D is unclear. The CDR3 runs to 13 residues. V dropped 3 bases and J dropped 6 bases, with 11 bases sitting between them.

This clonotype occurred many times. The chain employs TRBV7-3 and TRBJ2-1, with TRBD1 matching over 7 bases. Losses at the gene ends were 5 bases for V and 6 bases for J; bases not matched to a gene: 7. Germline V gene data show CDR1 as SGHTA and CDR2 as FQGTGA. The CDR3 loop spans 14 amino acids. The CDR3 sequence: CASSPKGQVNEQFF. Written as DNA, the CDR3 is TGTGCCAGCAGCCCTAAAGGACAGGTCAATGAGCAGTTCTTC.

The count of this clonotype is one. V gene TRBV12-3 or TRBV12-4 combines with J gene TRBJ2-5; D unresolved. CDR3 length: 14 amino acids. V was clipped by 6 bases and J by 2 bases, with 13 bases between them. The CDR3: CASRFSGIQETQYF. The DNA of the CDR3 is TGTGCCAGCAGATTTTCTGGAATACAAGAGACCCAGTACTTC.